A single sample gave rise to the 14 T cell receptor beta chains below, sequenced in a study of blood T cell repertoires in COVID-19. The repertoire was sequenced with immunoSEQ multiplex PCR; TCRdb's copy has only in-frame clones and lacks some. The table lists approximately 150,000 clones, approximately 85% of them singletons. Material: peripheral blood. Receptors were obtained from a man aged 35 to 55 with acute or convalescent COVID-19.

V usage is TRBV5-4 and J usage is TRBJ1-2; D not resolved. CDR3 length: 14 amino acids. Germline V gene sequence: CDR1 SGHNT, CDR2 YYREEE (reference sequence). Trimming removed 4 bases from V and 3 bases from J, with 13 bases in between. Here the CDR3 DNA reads TGTGCCAGCAGCACATCCACAGCATACTATGGCTACACCTTC. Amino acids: CASSTSTAYYGYTF.

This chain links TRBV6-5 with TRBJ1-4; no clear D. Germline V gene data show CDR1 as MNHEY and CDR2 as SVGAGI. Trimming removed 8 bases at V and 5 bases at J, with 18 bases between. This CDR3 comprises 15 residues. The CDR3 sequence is CASGRDHTVNEKLFF. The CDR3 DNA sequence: TGTGCCAGCGGCCGGGATCATACCGTAAATGAAAAACTGTTTTTT.

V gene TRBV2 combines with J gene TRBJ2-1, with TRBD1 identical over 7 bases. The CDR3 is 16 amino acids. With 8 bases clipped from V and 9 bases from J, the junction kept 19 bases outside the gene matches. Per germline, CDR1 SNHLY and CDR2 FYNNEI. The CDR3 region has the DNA TGTGCCAGCTTAGCTCCTGCAGGGGGAAGGTCCGGTGAGCAGTTCTTC. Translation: CASLAPAGGRSGEQFF.

The CDR3 region has the DNA TGTGCCAGCACCCGCGGGGATGGCTACACCTTC. Translation: CASTRGDGYTF. The chain links TRBV12-3 or TRBV12-4 to TRBJ1-2, with unresolved D. The CDR3 is made up of 11 amino acids. Trimming shortened V by 7 bases and J by 6 bases, and 9 bases separated the two germline ends.

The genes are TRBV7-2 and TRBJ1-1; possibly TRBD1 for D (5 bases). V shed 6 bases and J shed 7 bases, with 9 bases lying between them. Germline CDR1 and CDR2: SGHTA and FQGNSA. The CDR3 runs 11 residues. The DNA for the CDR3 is TGTGCCAGCAGGTACAGGTATGAAGCTTTCTTT. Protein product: CASRYRYEAFF.

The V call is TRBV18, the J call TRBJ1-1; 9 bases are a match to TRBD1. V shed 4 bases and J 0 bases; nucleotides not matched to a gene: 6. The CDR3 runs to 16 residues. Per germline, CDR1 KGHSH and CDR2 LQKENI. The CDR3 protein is CASSLTGQGLNTEAFF. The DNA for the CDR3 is TGTGCCAGCTCACTAACGGGACAGGGTTTGAACACTGAAGCTTTCTTT.

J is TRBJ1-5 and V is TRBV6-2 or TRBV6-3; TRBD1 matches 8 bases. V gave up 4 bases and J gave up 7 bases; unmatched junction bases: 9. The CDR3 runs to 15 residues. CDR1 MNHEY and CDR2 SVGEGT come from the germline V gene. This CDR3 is CASSFPGGGWQPQHF. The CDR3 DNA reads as TGTGCCAGCAGTTTCCCAGGGGGCGGATGGCAGCCCCAGCATTTT.

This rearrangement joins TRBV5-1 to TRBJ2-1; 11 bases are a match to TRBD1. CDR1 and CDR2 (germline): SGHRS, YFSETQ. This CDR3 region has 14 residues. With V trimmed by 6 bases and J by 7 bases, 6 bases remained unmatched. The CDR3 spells CASNRDRGSNEQFF. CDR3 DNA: TGCGCCAGCAACCGGGACAGGGGGTCAAATGAGCAGTTCTTC.

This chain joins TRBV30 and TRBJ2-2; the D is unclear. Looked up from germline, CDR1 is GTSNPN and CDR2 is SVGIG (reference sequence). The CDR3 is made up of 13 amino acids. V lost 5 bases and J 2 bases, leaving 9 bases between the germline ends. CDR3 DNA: TGTGCCTGGGGCCTTACTAACACCGGGGAGCTGTTTTTT. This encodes CAWGLTNTGELFF.

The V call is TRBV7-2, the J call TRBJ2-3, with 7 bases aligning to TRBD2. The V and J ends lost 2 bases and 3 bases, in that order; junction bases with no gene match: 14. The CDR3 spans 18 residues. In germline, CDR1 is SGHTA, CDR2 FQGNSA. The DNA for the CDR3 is TGTGCCAGCAGCTTATTCCCCCCCTTGGGGGGAGGGACAGATACGCAGTATTTT. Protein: CASSLFPPLGGGTDTQYF. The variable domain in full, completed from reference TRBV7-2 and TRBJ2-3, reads GAGVSQSPSNKVTEKGKDVELRCDPISGHTALYWYRQSLGQGLEFLIYFQGNSAPDKSGLPSDRFSAERTGGSVSTLTIQRTQQEDSAVYLCASSLFPPLGGGTDTQYFGPGTRLTVL.

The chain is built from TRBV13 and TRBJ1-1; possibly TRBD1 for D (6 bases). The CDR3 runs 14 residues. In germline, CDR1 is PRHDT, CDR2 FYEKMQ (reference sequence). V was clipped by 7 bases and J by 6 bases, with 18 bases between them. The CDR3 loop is CASIESGQRSEAFF. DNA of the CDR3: TGTGCCAGCATCGAATCTGGACAGCGCTCTGAAGCTTTCTTT.

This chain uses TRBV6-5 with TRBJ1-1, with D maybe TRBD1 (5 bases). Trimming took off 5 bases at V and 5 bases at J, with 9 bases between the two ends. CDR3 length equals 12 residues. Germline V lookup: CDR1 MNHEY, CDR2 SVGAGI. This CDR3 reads CASSRQQTEAFF. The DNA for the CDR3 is TGTGCCAGCAGTAGACAGCAGACTGAAGCTTTCTTT.

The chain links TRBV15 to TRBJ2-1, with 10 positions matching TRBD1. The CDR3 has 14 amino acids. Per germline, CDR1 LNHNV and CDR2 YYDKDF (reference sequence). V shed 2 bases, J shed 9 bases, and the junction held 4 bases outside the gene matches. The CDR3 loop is CATSRRQGASEQFF. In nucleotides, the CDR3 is TGTGCCACCAGCAGACGACAGGGGGCTTCTGAGCAGTTCTTC.

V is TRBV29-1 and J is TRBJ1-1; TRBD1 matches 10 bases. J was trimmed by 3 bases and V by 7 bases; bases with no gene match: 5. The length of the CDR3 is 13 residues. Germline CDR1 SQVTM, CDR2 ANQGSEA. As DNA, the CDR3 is TGCAGCGGTCGGACAGGGGGGGACACTGAAGCTTTCTTT. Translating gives CSGRTGGDTEAFF.